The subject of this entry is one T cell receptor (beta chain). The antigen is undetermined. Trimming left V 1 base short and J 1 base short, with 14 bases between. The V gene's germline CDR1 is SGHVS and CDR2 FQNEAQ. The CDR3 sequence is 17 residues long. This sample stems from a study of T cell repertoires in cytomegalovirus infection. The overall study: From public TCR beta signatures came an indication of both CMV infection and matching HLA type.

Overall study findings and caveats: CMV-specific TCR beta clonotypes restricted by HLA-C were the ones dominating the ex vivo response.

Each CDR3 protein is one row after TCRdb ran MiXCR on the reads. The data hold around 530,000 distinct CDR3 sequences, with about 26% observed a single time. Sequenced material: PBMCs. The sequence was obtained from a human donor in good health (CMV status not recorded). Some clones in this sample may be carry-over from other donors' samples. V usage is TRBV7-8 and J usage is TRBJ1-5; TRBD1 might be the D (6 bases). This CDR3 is CASSLVGGTSSNQPQHF. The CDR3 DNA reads TGTGCCAGCAGCTTAGTAGGGGGGACCTCAAGCAATCAGCCCCAGCATTTT.